Listed below are T cell receptor beta chains from one sample, sequenced in a study of T-cell memory formation after mild COVID-19. Each CDR3 protein is one row after TCRdb ran MiXCR on the 5' RACE reads. The sample lists about 470,000 distinct CDR3 sequences, around a quarter occurring once. Sequenced sample: PBMCs or a T cell subset sorted from them (not recorded which). These receptors were taken from an adult woman who had mild COVID-19 (a few samples of this study predate the infection). Cell type and time point are not known. Each CDR3 is given with its conserved first and last residue. D genes are given only for firm matches. Clone size is shown for a subset of rows, as once, few, many or a class of expanded clone.

TRBJ2-1 - TRBV6-5 - 14 CASSYSRGYNEQFF TGTGCCAGCAGTTACTCCAGGGGTTACAATGAGCAGTTCTTC
TRBJ2-7 many TRBV14 - 15 CASSQALRGPGEQYF TGTGCCAGCAGCCAAGCTTTGCGGGGCCCTGGAGAGCAGTACTTC
TRBJ2-2 - TRBV18 - 13 CASSPGTSGELFF TGTGCCAGCTCACCAGGGACCTCCGGGGAGCTGTTTTTT
TRBJ2-3 few TRBV9 - 13 CASSVISTDTQYF TGTGCCAGCAGCGTTATCAGCACAGATACGCAGTATTTT
TRBJ2-7 few TRBV28 TRBD2 15 CASSLQTSGMHEQYF TGTGCCAGCAGTTTACAGACTAGCGGGATGCACGAGCAGTACTTC
TRBJ2-7 few TRBV6-5 - 13 CASSYSRLYEQYF TGTGCCAGCAGTTACTCTAGGCTCTACGAGCAGTACTTC
TRBJ2-6 few TRBV20-1 - 15 CSASRGGSGANVLTF TGCAGTGCTAGTCGGGGTGGCTCTGGGGCCAACGTCCTGACTTTC
TRBJ1-1 - TRBV20-1 - 12 CSALRQPREAFF TGCAGTGCTCTGCGACAGCCTCGAGAAGCTTTCTTT
TRBJ2-5 - TRBV6-2/TRBV6-3 TRBD2 15 CASSSPTSGVETQYF TGTGCCAGCAGTTCTCCGACTAGCGGGGTAGAGACCCAGTACTTC
TRBJ2-1 - TRBV25-1 TRBD1 16 CASSSLGTGVYNEQFF TGTGCCAGCAGTAGCCTCGGGACAGGGGTCTACAATGAGCAGTTCTTC
TRBJ2-1 few TRBV24-1 TRBD2 15 CATSDLPNTSGEQFF TGTGCCACCAGTGATTTGCCTAATACTAGCGGAGAGCAGTTCTTC
TRBJ1-1 few TRBV6-5 - 14 CASSRAGRNTEAFF TGTGCCAGCAGCCGAGCAGGTCGGAACACTGAAGCTTTCTTT
TRBJ1-3 - TRBV9 - 16 CASSPRAVGNGNTIYF TGTGCCAGCAGCCCGAGGGCCGTGGGGAATGGAAACACCATATATTTT
TRBJ2-5 - TRBV7-2 TRBD2 16 CASSLTRGGRFETQYF TGTGCCAGCAGCCTCACTCGGGGGGGCCGTTTTGAGACCCAGTACTTC
TRBJ2-1 few TRBV12-3/TRBV12-4 TRBD2 15 CASKPLAGEGHEQFF TGTGCCAGCAAACCCCTAGCGGGAGAGGGCCATGAGCAGTTCTTC
TRBJ2-5 few TRBV20-1 TRBD2 19 CSARALSAGAREMGETQYF TGCAGTGCTAGAGCCCTCTCAGCGGGAGCCCGGGAGATGGGAGAGACCCAGTACTTC
TRBJ2-2 - TRBV2 - 14 CASSVGSLNGELFF TGTGCCAGCAGTGTTGGCAGCTTGAACGGGGAGCTGTTTTTT
TRBJ2-7 - TRBV6-1 - 12 CASPGAPYEQYF TGTGCCAGCCCAGGAGCACCCTACGAGCAGTACTTC
TRBJ1-2 - TRBV20-1 - 13 CSARVYLGYGYTF TGCAGTGCTAGAGTCTACCTGGGATATGGCTACACCTTC
TRBJ2-1 - TRBV15 TRBD2 14 CATSRDGLAGKQFF TGTGCCACCAGCAGAGATGGGCTAGCGGGGAAGCAGTTCTTC
TRBJ2-5 - TRBV11-1 TRBD2 19 CASSPLSVSGAPYQETQYF TGTGCCAGCAGCCCGCTCTCGGTTAGCGGGGCCCCGTACCAAGAGACCCAGTACTTC
TRBJ2-3 few TRBV10-3 TRBD1 14 CAISRGQGTDTQYF TGTGCCATCAGTAGGGGACAGGGCACAGATACGCAGTATTTT
TRBJ2-2 - TRBV7-9 - 16 CASSLGAGLATGELFF TGTGCCAGCAGCTTAGGCGCAGGTCTAGCCACCGGGGAGCTGTTTTTT